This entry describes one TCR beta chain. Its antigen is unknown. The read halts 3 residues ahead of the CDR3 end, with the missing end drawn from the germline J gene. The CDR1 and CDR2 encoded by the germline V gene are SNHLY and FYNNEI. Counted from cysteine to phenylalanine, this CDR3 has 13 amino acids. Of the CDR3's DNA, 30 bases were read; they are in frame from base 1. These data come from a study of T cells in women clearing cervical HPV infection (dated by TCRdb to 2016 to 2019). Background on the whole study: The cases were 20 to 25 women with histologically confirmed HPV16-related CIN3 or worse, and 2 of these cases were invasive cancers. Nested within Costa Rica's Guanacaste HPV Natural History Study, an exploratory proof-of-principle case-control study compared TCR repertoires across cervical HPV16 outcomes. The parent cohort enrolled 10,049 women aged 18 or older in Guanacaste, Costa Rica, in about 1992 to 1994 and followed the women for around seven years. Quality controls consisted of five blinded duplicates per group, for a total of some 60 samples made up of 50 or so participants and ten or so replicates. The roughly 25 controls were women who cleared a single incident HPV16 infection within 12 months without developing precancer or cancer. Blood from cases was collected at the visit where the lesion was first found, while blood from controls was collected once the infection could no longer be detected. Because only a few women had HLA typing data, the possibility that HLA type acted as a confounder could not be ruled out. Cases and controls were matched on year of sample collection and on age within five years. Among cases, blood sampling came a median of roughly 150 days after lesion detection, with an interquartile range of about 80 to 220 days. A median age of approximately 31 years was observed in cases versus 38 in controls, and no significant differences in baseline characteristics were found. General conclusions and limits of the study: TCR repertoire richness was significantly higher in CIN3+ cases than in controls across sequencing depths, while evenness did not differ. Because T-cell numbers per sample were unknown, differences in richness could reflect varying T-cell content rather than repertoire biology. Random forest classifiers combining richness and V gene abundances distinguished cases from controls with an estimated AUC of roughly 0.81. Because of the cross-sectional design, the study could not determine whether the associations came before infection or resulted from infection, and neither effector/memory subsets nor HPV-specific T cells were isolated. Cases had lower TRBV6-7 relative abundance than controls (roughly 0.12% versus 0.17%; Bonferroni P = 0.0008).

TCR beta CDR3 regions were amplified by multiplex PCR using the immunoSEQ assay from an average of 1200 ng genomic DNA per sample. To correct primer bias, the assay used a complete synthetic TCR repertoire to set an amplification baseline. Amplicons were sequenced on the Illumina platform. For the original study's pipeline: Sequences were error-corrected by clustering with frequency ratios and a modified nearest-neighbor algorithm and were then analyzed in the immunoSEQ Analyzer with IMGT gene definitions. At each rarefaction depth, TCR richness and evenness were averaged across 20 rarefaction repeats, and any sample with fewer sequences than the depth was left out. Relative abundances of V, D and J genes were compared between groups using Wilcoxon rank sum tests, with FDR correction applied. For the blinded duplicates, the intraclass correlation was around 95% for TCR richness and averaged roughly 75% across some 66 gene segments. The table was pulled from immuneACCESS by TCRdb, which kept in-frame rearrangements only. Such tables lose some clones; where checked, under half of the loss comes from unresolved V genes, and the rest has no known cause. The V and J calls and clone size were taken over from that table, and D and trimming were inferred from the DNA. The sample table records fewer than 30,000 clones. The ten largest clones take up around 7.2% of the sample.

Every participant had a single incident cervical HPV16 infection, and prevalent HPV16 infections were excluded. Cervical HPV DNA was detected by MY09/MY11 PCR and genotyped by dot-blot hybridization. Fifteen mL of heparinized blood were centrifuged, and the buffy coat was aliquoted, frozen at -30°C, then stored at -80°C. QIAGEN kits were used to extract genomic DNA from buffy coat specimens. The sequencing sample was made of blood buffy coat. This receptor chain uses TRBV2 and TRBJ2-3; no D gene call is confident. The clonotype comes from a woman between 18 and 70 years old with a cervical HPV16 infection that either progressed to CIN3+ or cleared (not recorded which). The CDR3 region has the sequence CASSKRDNQPQYF. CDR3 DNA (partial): TGTGCCAGCAGCAAACGCGACAATCAGCCG. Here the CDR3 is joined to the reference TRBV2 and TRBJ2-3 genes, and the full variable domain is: EPEVTQTPSHQVTQMGQEVILRCVPISNHLYFYWYRQILGQKVEFLVSFYNNEISEKSEIFDDQFSVERPDGSNFTLKIRSTKLEDSAMYFCASSKRDNQPQYFGPGTRLTVL.